Given below is one T cell receptor (beta chain) in context. This record belongs to a study of blood T cell repertoires in COVID-19. Per the original methods: From reference gene primer amplification, estimates of nucleated cell counts were derived. The table came from immunoSEQ multiplex PCR; TCRdb's copy has only in-frame clones and leaves some out. The V and J calls and clone size were taken over from that table, and D and trimming were inferred from the DNA. The sample consists of 95,000 to 110,000 clones, approximately 87% of them appearing once. CDR3 size: 16 residues. Trimming removed 4 bases from V and 3 bases from J; junction bases left unmatched: 6. The germline CDR1 and CDR2 sequences are MNHNS and SASEGT.

The sequence was obtained from a human donor in a cohort sampled during active or convalescent COVID-19. The sequencing sample was made of peripheral blood. V usage is TRBV6-1 and J usage is TRBJ2-6; 7 bases are a match to TRBD1. This chain's CDR3 is CASSVVGGFGANVLTF. The CDR3 DNA reads TGTGCCAGCAGTGTAGTAGGGGGCTTTGGGGCCAACGTCCTGACTTTC.